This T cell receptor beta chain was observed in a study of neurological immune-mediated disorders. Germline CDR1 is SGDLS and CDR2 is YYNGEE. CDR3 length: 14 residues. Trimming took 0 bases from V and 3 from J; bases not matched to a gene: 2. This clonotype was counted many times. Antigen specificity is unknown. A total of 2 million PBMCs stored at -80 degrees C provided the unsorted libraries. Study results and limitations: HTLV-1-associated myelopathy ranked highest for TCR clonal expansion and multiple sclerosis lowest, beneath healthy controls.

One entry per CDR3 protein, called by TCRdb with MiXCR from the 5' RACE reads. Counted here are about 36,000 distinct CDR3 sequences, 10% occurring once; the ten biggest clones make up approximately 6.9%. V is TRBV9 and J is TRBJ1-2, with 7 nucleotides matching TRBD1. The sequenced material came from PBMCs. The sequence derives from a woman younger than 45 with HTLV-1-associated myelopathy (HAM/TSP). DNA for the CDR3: TGTGCCAGCAGCGTAGGTGGGACAGACTATGGCTACACCTTC. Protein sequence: CASSVGGTDYGYTF.